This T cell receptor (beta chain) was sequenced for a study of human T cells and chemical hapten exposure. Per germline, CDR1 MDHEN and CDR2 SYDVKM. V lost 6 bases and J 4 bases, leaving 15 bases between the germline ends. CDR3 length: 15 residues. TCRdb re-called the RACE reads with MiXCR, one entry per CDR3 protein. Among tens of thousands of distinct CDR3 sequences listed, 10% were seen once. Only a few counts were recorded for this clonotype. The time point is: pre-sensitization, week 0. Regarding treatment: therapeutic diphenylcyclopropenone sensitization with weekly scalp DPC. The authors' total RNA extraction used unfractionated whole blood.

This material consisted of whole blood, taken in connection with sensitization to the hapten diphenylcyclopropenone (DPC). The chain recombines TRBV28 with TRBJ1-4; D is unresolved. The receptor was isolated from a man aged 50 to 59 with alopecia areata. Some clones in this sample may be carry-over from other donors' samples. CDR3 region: CASRDLDGDNEKLFF. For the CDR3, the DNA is TGTGCCAGCAGAGACTTGGACGGGGATAATGAAAAACTGTTTTTT.